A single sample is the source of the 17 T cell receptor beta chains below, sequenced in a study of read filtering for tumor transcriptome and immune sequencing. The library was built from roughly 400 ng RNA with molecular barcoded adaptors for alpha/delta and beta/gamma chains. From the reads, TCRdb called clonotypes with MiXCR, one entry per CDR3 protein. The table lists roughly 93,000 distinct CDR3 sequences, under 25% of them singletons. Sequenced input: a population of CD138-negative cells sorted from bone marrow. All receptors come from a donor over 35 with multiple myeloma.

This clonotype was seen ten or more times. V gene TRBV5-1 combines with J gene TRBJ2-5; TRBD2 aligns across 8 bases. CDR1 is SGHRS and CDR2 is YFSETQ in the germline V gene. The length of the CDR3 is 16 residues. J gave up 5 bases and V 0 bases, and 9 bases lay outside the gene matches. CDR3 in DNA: TGCGCCAGCAGCTTGGCGGGGGGGGCGTCGAGGGAGACCCAGTACTTC. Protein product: CASSLAGGASRETQYF.

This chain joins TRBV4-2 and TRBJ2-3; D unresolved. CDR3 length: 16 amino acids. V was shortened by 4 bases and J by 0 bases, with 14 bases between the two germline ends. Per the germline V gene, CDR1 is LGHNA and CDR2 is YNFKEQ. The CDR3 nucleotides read TGTGCCAGCAGCCCCCGTGTTGGTCCTAGCACAGATACGCAGTATTTT. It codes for CASSPRVGPSTDTQYF.

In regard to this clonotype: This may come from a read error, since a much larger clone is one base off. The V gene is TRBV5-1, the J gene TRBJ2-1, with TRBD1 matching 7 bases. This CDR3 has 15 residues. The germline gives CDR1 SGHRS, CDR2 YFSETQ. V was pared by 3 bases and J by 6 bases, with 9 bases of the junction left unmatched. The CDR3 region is CASSSSGTVVNEQFF. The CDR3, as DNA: TGCGCCAGCAGCTCCTCCGGGACAGTGGTCAATGAGCAGTTCTTC.

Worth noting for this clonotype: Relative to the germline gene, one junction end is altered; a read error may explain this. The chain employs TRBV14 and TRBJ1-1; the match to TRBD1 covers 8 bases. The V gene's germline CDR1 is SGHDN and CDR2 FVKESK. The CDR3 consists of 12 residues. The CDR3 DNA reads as TGTTCCAGCAGCCAACAGGGGGTTGAAGCTTTCTTT. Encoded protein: CSSSQQGVEAFF.

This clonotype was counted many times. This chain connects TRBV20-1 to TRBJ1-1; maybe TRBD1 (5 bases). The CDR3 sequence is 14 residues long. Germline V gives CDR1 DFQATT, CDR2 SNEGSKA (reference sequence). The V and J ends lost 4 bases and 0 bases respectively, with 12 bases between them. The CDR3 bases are TGCAGTGCTAACCTACAGGTTATGAACACTGAAGCTTTCTTT. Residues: CSANLQVMNTEAFF.

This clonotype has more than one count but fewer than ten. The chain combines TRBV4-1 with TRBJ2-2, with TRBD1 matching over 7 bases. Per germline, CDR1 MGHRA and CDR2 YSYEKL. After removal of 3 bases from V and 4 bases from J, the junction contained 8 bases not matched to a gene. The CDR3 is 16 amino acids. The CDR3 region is CASSHRLRDSTGELFF. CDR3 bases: TGCGCCAGCAGCCATCGACTCCGGGACAGCACCGGGGAGCTGTTTTTT.

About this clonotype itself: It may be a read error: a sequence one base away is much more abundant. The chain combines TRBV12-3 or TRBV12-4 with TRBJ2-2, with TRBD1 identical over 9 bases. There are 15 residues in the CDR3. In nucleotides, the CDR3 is TGTGCCAGCATCCACGGGACAGGGATCACCGAGGAGCTGTTTTTT. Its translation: CASIHGTGITEELFF.

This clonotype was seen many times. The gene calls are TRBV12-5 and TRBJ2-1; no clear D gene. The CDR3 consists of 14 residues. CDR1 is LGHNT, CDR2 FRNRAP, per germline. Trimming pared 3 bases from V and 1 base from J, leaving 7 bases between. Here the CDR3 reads CASGFGRSYNEQFF. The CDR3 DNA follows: TGTGCTAGTGGTTTTGGTCGGTCCTACAATGAGCAGTTCTTC.

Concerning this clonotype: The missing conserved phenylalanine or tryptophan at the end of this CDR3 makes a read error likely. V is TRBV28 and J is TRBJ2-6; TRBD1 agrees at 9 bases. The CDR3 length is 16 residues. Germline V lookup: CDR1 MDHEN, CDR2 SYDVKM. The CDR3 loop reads CASRGTGRTGASVLTS. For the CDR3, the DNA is TGTGCCAGCAGGGGGACAGGGAGGACTGGGGCCAGCGTCCTGACTTCC.

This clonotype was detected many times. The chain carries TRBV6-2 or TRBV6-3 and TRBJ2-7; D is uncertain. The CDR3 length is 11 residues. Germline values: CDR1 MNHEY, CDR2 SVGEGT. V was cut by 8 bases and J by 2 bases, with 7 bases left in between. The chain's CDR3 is CASAAAYEQYF. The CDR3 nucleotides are TGTGCCAGCGCCGCCGCCTACGAGCAGTACTTC.

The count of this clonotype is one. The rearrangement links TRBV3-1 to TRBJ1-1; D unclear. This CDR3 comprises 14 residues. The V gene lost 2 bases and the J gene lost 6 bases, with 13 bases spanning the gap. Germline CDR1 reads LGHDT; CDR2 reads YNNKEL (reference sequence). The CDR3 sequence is CASSQRDFASEAFF. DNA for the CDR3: TGTGCCAGCAGCCAACGAGACTTCGCCTCTGAAGCTTTCTTT.

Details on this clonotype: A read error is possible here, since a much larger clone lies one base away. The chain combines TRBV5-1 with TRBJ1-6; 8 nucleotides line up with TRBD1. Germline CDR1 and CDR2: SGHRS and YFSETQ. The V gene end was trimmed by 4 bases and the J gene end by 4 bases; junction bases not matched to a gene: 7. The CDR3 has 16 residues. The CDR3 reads CASSPLTGAYNSPLHF. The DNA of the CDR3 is TGCGCCAGCAGCCCACTGACAGGGGCGTATAATTCACCCCTCCACTTT.

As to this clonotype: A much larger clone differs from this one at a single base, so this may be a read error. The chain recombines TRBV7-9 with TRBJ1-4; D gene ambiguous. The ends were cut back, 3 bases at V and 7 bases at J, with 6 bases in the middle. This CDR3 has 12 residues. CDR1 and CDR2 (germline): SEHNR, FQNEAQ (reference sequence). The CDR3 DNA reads TGTGCCAGCAGCTTTGCGGGTGAAAAACTGTTTTTT. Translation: CASSFAGEKLFF.

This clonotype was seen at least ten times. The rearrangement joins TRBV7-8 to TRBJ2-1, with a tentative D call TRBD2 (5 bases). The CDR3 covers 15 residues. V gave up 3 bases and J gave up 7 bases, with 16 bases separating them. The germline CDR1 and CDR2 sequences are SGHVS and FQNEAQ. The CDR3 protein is CASSFNLAGLNEQFF. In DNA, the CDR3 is TGTGCCAGCAGCTTCAATCTGGCGGGCCTTAATGAGCAGTTCTTC.

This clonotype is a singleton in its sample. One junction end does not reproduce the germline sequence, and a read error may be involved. The CDR3 DNA reads as TGTGCCAACAGTTCCGGGAGCGGGGGGGTCGAGACCCAGTACTTC. Its translation is CANSSGSGGVETQYF. The J gene is TRBJ2-5, the V gene TRBV6-6; 10 bases are a match to TRBD2. Germline V gene sequence: CDR1 MNHNY, CDR2 SVGAGI (reference sequence). The CDR3 extends over 15 amino acids.

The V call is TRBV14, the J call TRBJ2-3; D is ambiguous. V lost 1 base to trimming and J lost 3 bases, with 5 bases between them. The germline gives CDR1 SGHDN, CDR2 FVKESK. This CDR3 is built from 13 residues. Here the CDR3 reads CASSQARTDTQYF. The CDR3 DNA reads TGTGCCAGCAGCCAAGCGAGGACAGATACGCAGTATTTT.

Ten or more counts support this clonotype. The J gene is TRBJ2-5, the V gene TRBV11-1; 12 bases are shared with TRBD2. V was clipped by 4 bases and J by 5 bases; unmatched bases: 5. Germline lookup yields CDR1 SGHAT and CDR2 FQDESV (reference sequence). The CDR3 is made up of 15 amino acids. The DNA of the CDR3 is TGTGCCAGCAGCTCTAGCGGGGGGGCCTCCGAGACCCAGTACTTC. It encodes CASSSSGGASETQYF.